The clone carrying this T cell receptor (beta chain) was recorded only once. Antigen unknown. The authors distributed each subset's genomic DNA evenly over several immunoSEQ plates. The assay was immunoSEQ multiplex PCR, and TCRdb's table has in-frame clones only and misses some. The repertoire holds roughly 2 million clones, with around 95% as singletons. This CDR3 spans 15 amino acids. V gave up 4 bases and J gave up 0 bases, with 9 bases separating them. In germline, CDR1 is SEHNR, CDR2 FQNEAQ (reference sequence). The entry originates in a study of shared clonotypes between healthy human individuals. Study observations and caveats: Clonotype sharing among donors, it was expected, would be affected by sequencing depth.

CD45RA+ naive and CD45RA-negative memory subsets were separated from CD4+ cells. This sequence was found in a man aged 18 to 35 in good health. The sequencing sample was made of naive CD4+ T cells sorted from blood. This sample's subset: CD45RA+ positively selected. The chain couples TRBV7-9 to TRBJ1-4, with a possible D match to TRBD1 (5 bases). CDR3 protein: CASSWPQATNEKLFF. The CDR3 coding sequence is TGTGCCAGCAGCTGGCCACAGGCAACTAATGAAAAACTGTTTTTT.